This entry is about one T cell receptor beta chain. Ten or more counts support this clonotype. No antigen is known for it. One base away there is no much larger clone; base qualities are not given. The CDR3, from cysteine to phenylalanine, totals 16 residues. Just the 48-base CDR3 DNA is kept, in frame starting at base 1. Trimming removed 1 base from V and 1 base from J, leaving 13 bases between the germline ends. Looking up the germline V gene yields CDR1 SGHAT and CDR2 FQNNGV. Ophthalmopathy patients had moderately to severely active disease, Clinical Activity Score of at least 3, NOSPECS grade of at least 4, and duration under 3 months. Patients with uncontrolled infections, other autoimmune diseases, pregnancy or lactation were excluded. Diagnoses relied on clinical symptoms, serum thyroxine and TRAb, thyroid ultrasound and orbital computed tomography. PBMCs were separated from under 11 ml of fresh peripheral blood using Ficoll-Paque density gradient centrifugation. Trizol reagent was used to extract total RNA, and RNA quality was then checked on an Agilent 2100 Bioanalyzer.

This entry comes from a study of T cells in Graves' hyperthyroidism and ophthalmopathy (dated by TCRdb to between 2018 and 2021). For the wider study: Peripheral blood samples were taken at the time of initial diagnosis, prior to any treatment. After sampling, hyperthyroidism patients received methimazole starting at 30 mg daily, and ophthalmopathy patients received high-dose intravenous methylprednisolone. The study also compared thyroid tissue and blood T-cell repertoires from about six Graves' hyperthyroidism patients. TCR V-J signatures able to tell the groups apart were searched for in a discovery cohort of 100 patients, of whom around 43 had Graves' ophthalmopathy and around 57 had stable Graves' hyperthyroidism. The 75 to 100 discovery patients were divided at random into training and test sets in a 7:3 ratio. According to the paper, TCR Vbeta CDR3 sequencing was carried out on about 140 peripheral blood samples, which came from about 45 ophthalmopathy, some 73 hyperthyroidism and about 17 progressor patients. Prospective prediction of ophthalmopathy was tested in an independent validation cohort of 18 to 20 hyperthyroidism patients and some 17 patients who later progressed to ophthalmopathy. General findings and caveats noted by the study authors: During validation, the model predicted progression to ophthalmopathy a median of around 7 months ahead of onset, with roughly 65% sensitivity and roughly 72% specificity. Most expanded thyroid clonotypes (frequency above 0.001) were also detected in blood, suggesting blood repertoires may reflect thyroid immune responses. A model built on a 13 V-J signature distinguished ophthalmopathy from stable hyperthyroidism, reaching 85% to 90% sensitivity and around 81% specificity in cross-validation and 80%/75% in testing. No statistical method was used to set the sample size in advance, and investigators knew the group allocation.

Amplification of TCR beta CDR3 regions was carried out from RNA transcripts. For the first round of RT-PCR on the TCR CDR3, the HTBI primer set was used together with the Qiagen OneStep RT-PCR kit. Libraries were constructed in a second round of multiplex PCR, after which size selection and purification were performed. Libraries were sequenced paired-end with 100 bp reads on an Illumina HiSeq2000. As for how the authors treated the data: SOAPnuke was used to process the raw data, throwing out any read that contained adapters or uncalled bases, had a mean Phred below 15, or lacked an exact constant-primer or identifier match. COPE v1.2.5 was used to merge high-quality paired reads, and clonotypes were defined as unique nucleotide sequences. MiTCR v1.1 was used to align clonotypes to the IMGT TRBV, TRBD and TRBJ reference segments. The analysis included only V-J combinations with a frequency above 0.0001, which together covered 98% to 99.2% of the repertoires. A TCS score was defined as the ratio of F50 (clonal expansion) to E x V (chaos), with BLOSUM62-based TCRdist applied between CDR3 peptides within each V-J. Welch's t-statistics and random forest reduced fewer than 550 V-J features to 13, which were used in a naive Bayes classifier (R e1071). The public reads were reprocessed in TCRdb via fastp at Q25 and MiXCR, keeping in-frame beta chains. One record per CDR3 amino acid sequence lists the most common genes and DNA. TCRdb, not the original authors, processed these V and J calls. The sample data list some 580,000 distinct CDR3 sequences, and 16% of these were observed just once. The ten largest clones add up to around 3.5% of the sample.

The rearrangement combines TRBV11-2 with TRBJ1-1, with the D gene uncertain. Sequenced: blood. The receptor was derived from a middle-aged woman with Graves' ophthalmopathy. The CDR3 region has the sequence CASSLGLVGGNTEAFF. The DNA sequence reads TGTGCCAGCAGCTTAGGACTCGTCGGAGGGAACACTGAAGCTTTCTTT.